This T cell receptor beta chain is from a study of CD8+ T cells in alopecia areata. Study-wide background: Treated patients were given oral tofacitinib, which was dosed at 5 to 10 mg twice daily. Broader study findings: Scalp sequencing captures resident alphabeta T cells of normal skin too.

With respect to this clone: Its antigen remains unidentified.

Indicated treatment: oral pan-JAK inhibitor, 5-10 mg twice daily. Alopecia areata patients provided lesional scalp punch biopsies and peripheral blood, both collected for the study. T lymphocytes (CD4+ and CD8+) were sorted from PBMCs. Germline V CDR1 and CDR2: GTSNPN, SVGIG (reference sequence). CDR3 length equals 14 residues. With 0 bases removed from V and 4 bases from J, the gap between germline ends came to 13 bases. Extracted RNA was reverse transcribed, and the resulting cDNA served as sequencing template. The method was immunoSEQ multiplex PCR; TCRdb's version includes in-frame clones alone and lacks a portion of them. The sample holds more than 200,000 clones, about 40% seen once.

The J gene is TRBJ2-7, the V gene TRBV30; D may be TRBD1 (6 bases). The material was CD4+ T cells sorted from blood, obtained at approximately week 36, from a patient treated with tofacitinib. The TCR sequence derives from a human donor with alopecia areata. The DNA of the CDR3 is TGTGCCTGGAGTGTACTGGGGGCGTCGTACGAGCAGTACTTC. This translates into CAWSVLGASYEQYF.